The following is a T cell receptor (beta chain) sequence with its context. The sample is drawn from a study of control samples from healthy donors and cancer patients. Profiled with immunoSEQ multiplex PCR; TCRdb holds only in-frame clones, not every one. Found here are about 84,000 clones, 91% of them singletons; the top ten hold about 16%. Germline CDR1 reads SGHRS; CDR2 reads YFSETQ. CDR3 length: 14 amino acids. V was pared by 0 bases and J by 5 bases, with 10 bases between. J is TRBJ2-3 and V is TRBV5-1, with D possibly matching TRBD2 (6 bases). The material sequenced was blood. The receptor was isolated from a man aged 50-60 years in good health. The CDR3 here is CASSLVAGKDTQYF. CDR3 nucleotide sequence: TGCGCCAGCAGCTTGGTGGCGGGGAAAGATACGCAGTATTTT.